This TCR beta chain derives from a study of shared clonotypes between healthy human individuals. The input for sorted-subset replicate PCRs was around 0.2 ug DNA, approximately 30,000 T cell genomes. Only in-frame clones appear in the TCRdb table, and some are missing; sequencing was by immunoSEQ multiplex PCR. The data hold some 2,100,000 clones, with about 94% observed a single time. This clone was seen once. Germline CDR1 is WNHNN and CDR2 is SYGVQD (reference sequence). The CDR3 has 13 amino acids. J was trimmed by 4 bases and V by 6 bases; bases with no gene match: 5. The V gene is TRBV10-1, the J gene TRBJ1-1; TRBD1 agrees at 7 bases. The receptor was isolated from a man younger than 35 in good health. What was sequenced was naive CD4+ T cells sorted from blood. As for subset: CD45RA+ positively selected. The CDR3 sequence is CASRTGIGTEAFF. For the CDR3, the DNA is TGCGCCAGCAGGACAGGGATAGGCACTGAAGCTTTCTTT.